These 11 T cell receptor beta chains originate from one sample sequenced in a study of cytotoxic CD8 clonotypes in ibrutinib-treated CLL. Only in-frame clones appear in the TCRdb table, and some are missing; sequencing was by immunoSEQ multiplex PCR. Of 100,000 to 150,000 clones in the sample, 75% to 90% were seen once. Source: PBMCs, taken after 24 months of ibrutinib treatment. Receptors were obtained from a human donor with chronic lymphocytic leukemia.

This clone was counted between two and nine times. The V call is TRBV30, the J call TRBJ2-7; 7 bases line up with TRBD1. Germline V CDR1 and CDR2: GTSNPN, SVGIG (reference sequence). This CDR3 has 14 amino acids. The V and J ends lost 3 bases and 4 bases, in that order; junction bases with no gene match: 9. In DNA, the CDR3 is TGTGCCTGGAGATCCAGGGACAGACTTTACGAGCAGTACTTC. This sequence encodes CAWRSRDRLYEQYF.

This sequence joins TRBV7-2 and TRBJ1-5; the D gene is possibly TRBD1 (6 bases). The length of the CDR3 is 16 residues. Germline CDR1 and CDR2: SGHTA and FQGNSA. Trimming pared 5 bases from V and 8 bases from J, leaving 22 bases between. DNA for the CDR3: TGTGCCAGCAGCCTCGGTGGGGGCGGAGGGAGCAAGCCCCAGCATTTT. Its translation: CASSLGGGGGSKPQHF.

DNA for the CDR3: TGTGCCAGTACCCCGACAATTATGGGCTCCTACGAGCAGTACTTC. As protein: CASTPTIMGSYEQYF. The gene calls are TRBV19 and TRBJ2-7, with D unclear. The ends were cut back, 7 bases at V and 0 bases at J, with 16 bases in the middle. CDR1 is LNHDA, CDR2 SQIVND, per germline (reference sequence). CDR3 length equals 15 residues.

This chain links TRBV30 with TRBJ1-1, with D maybe TRBD1 (5 bases). V was cut by 5 bases and J by 6 bases, with 13 bases left in between. This CDR3 spans 12 amino acids. Germline CDR1 reads GTSNPN; CDR2 reads SVGIG (reference sequence). CDR3 sequence (DNA): TGTGCCTGGGACTTAGGGGTCCCTGAAGCTTTCTTT. Its translation: CAWDLGVPEAFF.

The chain has TRBV2 and TRBJ1-1, with D uncertain. Trimming took 7 bases from V and 0 from J, leaving 9 bases between them. The CDR3 has 13 residues. In germline, CDR1 is SNHLY, CDR2 FYNNEI. The CDR3 DNA reads as TGTGCCAGCAAGGACGGCTTGAACACTGAAGCTTTCTTT. Translated: CASKDGLNTEAFF.

V usage is TRBV6-6 and J usage is TRBJ2-7; a possible D gene is TRBD2 (6 bases). The CDR3 covers 15 residues. The V end lost 2 bases, the J end lost 3 bases, and 14 bases lay between the germline ends. Germline V gene sequence: CDR1 MNHNY, CDR2 SVGAGI (reference sequence). CDR3 protein: CASSYGGQGNYEQYF. As DNA, the CDR3 is TGTGCCAGCAGTTACGGAGGGCAGGGTAACTACGAGCAGTACTTC.

The chain employs TRBV7-6 and TRBJ2-7; D perhaps matches TRBD2 (6 bases). Germline CDR1 reads SGHVS; CDR2 reads FNYEAQ. The CDR3 spans 12 residues. V dropped 2 bases and J dropped 6 bases, with 8 bases sitting between them. The CDR3 spells CASSLRRGEQYF. CDR3 sequence (DNA): TGTGCCAGCAGCTTAAGGAGGGGCGAGCAGTACTTC.

The chain combines TRBV4-3 with TRBJ2-1; TRBD1 matches 8 bases. This CDR3 contains 15 residues. The germline gives CDR1 LGHNA, CDR2 YSLEER. The J segment lost 2 bases and the V segment lost 6 bases, leaving 6 bases of the junction unmatched. CDR3 residues: CASSRGQGPYNEQFF. The CDR3 DNA follows: TGCGCCAGCAGTAGAGGACAGGGTCCCTACAATGAGCAGTTCTTC.

V and J are TRBV14 and TRBJ1-1; possible D gene TRBD1, 6 bases. Germline assignment: CDR1 SGHDN and CDR2 FVKESK. The ends were cut back, 0 bases at V and 5 bases at J, with 16 bases in the middle. The CDR3 runs 16 residues. In DNA, the CDR3 is TGTGCCAGCAGCCAAGACTATTGGAGGACAGCGACTGAAGCTTTCTTT. Its protein is CASSQDYWRTATEAFF.

The chain has TRBV29-1 and TRBJ2-1; D could derive from TRBD1 or TRBD2 (5 bases each). CDR3 length equals 14 residues. Trimming took 4 bases from V and 5 from J, leaving 15 bases between them. In germline, CDR1 is SQVTM, CDR2 ANQGSEA. This chain's CDR3 is CSVVPGPPDNEQFF. Here the CDR3 DNA reads TGCAGCGTTGTTCCGGGACCCCCTGACAATGAGCAGTTCTTC.

This rearrangement joins TRBV2 to TRBJ2-7; 7 bases align to TRBD2. The V and J ends lost 4 bases and 2 bases, in that order; junction bases with no gene match: 2. CDR1 and CDR2 from the germline V gene are SNHLY and FYNNEI. The CDR3 sequence is 13 residues long. CDR3 bases: TGTGCCAGCAGTGGGGAGGGCCCCTACGAGCAGTACTTC. Translating gives CASSGEGPYEQYF.